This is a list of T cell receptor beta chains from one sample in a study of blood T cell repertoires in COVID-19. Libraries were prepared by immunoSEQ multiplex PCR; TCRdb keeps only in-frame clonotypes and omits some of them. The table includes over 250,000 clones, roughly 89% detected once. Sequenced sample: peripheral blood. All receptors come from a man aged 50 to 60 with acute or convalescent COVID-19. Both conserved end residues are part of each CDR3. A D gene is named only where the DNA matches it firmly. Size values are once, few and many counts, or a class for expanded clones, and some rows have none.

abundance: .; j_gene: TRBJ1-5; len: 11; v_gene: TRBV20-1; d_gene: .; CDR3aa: CSASDGGPQHF; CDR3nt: TGCAGTGCTAGTGATGGAGGGCCCCAGCATTTT
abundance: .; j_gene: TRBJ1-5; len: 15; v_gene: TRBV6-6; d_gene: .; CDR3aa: CASSYADSLNQPQHF; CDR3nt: TGTGCCAGCAGTTACGCGGACAGCCTTAATCAGCCCCAGCATTTT
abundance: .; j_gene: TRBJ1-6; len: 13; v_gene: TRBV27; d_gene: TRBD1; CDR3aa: CASTRTGGSPLHF; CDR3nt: TGTGCCAGCACTCGGACAGGGGGTTCACCCCTCCACTTT
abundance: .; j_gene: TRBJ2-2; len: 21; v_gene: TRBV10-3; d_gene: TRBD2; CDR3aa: CAISESWGKTSGSQHTGELFF; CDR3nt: TGTGCCATCAGTGAGTCGTGGGGAAAGACTAGCGGGTCCCAACACACCGGGGAGCTGTTTTTT
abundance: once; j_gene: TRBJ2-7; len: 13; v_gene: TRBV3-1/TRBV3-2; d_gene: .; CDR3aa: CASSTLATYEQYF; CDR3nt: TGTGCCAGCAGCACTCTCGCTACCTACGAGCAGTACTTC
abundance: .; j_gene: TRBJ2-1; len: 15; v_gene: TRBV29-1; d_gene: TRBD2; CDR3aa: CSVALSSGGASEQFF; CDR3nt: TGCAGCGTTGCGTTATCTAGCGGGGGGGCCAGTGAGCAGTTCTTC
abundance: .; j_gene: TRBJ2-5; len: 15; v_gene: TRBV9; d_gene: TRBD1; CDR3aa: CASSVARDRGETQYF; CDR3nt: TGTGCCAGCAGCGTAGCTCGGGACAGGGGAGAGACCCAGTACTTC
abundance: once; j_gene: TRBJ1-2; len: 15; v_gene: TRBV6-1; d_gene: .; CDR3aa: CASSERVGAGYGYTF; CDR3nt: TGTGCCAGCAGTGAAAGGGTAGGGGCAGGCTATGGCTACACCTTC
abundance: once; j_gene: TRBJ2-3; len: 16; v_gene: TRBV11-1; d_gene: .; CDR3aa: CASSLAAGGLRETQYF; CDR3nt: TGTGCCAGCAGCTTAGCGGCCGGGGGGCTCAGGGAGACGCAGTATTTT
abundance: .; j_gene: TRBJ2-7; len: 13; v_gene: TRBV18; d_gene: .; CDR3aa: CASSPGTNYEQYF; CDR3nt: TGTGCCAGCTCACCAGGGACAAATTACGAGCAGTACTTC
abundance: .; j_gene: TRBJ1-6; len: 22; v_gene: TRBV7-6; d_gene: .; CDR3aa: CASSLLTSPWTAGRSYNSPLHF; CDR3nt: TGTGCCAGCAGCTTATTGACATCTCCGTGGACAGCAGGACGCTCCTATAATTCACCCCTCCACTTT
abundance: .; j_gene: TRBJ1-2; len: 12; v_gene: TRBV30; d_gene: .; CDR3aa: CAFRDYNYGYTF; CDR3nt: TGTGCCTTCCGGGACTATAACTATGGCTACACCTTC
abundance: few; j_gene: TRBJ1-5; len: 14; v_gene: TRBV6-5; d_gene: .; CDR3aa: CASSDSGAHQPQHF; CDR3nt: TGTGCCAGCAGTGACTCGGGGGCACATCAGCCCCAGCATTTT
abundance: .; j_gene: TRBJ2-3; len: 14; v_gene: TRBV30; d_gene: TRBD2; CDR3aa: CAWTARAGGAPQYF; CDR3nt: TGTGCCTGGACCGCTCGGGCGGGGGGGGCCCCACAGTATTTT
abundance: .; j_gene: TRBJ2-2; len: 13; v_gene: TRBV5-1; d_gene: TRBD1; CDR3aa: CASGQVDTGELFF; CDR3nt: TGCGCCAGCGGACAGGTGGACACCGGGGAGCTGTTTTTT
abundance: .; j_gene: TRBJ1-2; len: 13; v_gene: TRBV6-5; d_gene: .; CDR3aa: CASSPTVKNGYTF; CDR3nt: TGTGCCAGCAGTCCGACAGTAAAGAATGGCTACACCTTC
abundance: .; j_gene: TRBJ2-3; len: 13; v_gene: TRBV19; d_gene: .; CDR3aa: CATRSQGGDTQYF; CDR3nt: TGTGCCACCAGAAGTCAGGGGGGAGATACGCAGTATTTT
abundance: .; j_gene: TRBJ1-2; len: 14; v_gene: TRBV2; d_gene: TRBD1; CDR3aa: CAGAGQGGNYGYTF; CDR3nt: TGTGCCGGGGCGGGACAGGGGGGAAACTATGGCTACACCTTC
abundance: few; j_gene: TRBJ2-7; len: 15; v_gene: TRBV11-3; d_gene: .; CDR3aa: CASSLSGGTSYEQYF; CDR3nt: TGTGCCAGCAGCTTATCTGGGGGGACCTCCTACGAGCAGTACTTC
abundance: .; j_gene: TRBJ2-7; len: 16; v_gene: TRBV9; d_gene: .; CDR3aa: CASSVAPLGQSYEQYF; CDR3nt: TGTGCCAGCAGCGTAGCCCCACTTGGACAGTCCTACGAGCAGTACTTC
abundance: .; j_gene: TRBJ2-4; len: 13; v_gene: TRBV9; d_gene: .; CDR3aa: CASSPRTGGIQYF; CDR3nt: TGTGCCAGCAGCCCTAGGACCGGGGGCATTCAGTACTTC
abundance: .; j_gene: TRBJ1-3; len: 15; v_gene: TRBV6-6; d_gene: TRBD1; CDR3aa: CATWGQGASGNTIYF; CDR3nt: TGTGCCACCTGGGGACAGGGGGCTTCTGGAAACACCATATATTTT
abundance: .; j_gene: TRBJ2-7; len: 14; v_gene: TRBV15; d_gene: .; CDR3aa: CATSRDVTVYEQYF; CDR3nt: TGTGCCACCAGCAGAGACGTGACAGTCTACGAGCAGTACTTC
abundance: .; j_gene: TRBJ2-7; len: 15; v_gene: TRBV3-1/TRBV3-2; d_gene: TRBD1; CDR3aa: CASSQGQGVPYEQYF; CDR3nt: TGTGCCAGCAGCCAAGGACAGGGAGTCCCCTACGAGCAGTACTTC
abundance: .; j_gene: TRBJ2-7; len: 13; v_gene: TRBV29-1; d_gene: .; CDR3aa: CSVSQGISYEQYF; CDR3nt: TGCAGCGTTTCGCAGGGGATCTCCTACGAGCAGTACTTC
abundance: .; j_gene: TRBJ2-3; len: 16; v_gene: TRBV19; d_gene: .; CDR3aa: CASSIQGGSSTDTQYF; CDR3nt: TGTGCCAGTAGTATTCAGGGGGGATCTTCCACAGATACGCAGTATTTT
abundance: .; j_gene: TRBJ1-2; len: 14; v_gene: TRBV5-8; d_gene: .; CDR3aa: CASSRGVPPGGYTF; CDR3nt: TGTGCCAGCAGCCGGGGGGTCCCGCCGGGTGGATACACCTTC
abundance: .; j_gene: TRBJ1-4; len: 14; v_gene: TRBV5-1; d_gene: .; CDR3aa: CASSLDQGNEKLFF; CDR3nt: TGCGCCAGCAGCTTGGACCAGGGGAATGAAAAACTGTTTTTT
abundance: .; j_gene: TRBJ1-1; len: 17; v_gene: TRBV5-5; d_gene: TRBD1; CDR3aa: CASSSRTPTTGSTEAFF; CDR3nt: TGTGCCAGCAGCTCCCGAACCCCCACGACAGGGAGCACTGAAGCTTTCTTT
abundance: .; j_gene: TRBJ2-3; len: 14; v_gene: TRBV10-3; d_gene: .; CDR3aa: CAIRTGSGTDTQYF; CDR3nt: TGTGCCATCAGGACGGGGTCGGGCACAGATACGCAGTATTTT
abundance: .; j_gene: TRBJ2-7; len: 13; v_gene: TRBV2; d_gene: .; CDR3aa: CASSEPVSYEQYF; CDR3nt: TGTGCCAGCAGTGAACCTGTTTCCTACGAGCAGTACTTC
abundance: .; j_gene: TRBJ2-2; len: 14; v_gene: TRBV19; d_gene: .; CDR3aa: CASSIGEGLGELFF; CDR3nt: TGTGCCAGTAGTATAGGGGAAGGACTCGGGGAGCTGTTTTTT
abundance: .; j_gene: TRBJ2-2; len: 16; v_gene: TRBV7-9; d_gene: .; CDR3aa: CASSLSVAGSSGELFF; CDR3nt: TGTGCCAGCAGCTTGTCCGTGGCAGGCTCGTCCGGGGAGCTGTTTTTT
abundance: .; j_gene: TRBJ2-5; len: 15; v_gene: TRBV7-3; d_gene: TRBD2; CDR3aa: CASSLERGAQETQYF; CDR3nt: TGTGCCAGCAGCTTAGAGCGGGGCGCACAAGAGACCCAGTACTTC
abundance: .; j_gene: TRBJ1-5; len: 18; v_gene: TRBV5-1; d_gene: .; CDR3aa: CASSPGGATGLGNQPQHF; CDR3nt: TGCGCCAGCAGCCCGGGGGGGGCTACGGGTTTAGGCAATCAGCCCCAGCATTTT
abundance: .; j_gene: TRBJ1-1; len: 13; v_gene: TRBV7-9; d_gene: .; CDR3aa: CASAQSGGTEAFF; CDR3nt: TGTGCCAGCGCACAGTCCGGAGGGACTGAAGCTTTCTTT
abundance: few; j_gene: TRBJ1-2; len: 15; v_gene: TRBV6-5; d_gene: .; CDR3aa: CASSYPQGNHYGYTF; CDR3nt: TGTGCCAGCAGTTACCCACAGGGAAATCACTATGGCTACACCTTC
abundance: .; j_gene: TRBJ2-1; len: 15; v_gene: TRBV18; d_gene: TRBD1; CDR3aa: CASSPLGQGSREQFF; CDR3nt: TGTGCCAGCTCCCCACTGGGACAGGGGTCACGAGAGCAGTTCTTC
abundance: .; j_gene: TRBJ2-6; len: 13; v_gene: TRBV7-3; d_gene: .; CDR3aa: CASSPGGANVLTF; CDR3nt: TGTGCCAGCAGCCCCGGGGGGGCCAACGTCCTGACTTTC
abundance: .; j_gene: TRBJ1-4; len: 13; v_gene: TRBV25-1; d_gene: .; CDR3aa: CASSRGSNEKLFF; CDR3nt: TGTGCCAGCAGTCGGGGATCTAATGAAAAACTGTTTTTT
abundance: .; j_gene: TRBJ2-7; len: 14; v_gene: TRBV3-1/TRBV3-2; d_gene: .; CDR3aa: CASSQARQSYEQYF; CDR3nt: TGTGCCAGCAGCCAAGCTAGGCAGTCCTACGAGCAGTACTTC
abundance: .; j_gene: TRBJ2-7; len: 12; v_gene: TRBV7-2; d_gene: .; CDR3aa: CASSSTDYEQYF; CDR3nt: TGTGCCAGCAGCTCGACAGACTACGAGCAGTACTTC
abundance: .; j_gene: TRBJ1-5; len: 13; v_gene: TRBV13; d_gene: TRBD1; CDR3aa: CASSSDRGQPQHF; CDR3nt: TGTGCCAGCAGTTCAGACAGGGGTCAGCCCCAGCATTTT
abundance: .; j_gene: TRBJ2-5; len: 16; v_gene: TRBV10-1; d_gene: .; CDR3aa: CASSESRGGGGETQYF; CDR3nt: TGCGCCAGCAGTGAGTCGCGCGGGGGCGGAGGAGAGACCCAGTACTTC
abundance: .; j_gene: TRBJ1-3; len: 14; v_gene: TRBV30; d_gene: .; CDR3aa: CAWSRGSSGNTIYF; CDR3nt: TGTGCCTGGAGTAGAGGGAGCTCTGGAAACACCATATATTTT